This T cell receptor beta chain comes out of a study of blood T cell repertoires in COVID-19. The CDR3 is made up of 15 amino acids. Trimming removed 0 bases at V and 3 bases at J, with 9 bases between. Germline lookup yields CDR1 SNHLY and CDR2 FYNNEI. Original analysis: Reference gene primer amplification gave estimated nucleated cell counts. Libraries were prepared by immunoSEQ multiplex PCR; TCRdb keeps only in-frame clonotypes and omits some of them. Clone size and V and J calls were adopted from that table, with D and trimming inferred from the DNA. The data hold some 80,000 clones, with over 70% observed a single time.

Specimen: peripheral blood. This TCR derives from a human donor in a cohort sampled during active COVID-19. The V and J genes are TRBV2 and TRBJ1-5, with D uncertain. The CDR3: CASSEAILNNQPQHF. CDR3 nucleotides: TGTGCCAGCAGTGAAGCGATACTGAACAATCAGCCCCAGCATTTT.